This TCR beta chain was sequenced during a study of OX40 agonist ivuxolimab in advanced cancers. Study-wide context: Ivuxolimab doses were 0.01, 0.1, 0.3, 1.5, 3 or 10 mg/kg every 2 weeks. Study outcomes and limitations: CD4+ and CD8+ T cells in blood underwent clonal expansion by week 6 at 0.1 to 3.0 mg/kg.

TCRdb's copy holds only in-frame clones and misses some; the assay was immunoSEQ multiplex PCR. Of tens of thousands of clones detected, 88% appear once; the ten largest clones hold around 0.97%. V lost 0 bases, J lost 9 bases, and 6 bases lay in between. CDR3 size: 12 residues. Germline-derived CDR1 and CDR2 are MRHNA and SNTAGT. This clone was recorded only once. As yet, its antigen is unknown. This chain connects TRBV6-4 to TRBJ2-4; D is possibly TRBD2 (5 bases). The sample consisted of CD4+ or CD8+ T cells sorted from blood, taken in a trial of the OX40 agonist ivuxolimab. This receptor was taken from an adult with an advanced solid tumor such as melanoma, head and neck, liver or kidney cancer. The CDR3 bases are TGTGCCAGCAGTGACTCGGCGGGCATTCAGTACTTC. Translating gives CASSDSAGIQYF.